This TCR beta chain originates from a study of cytomegalovirus exposure and HLA in healthy donors. The study's findings and limits: Most likely, a cluster of highly shared sequence variants arose as a sequencing artifact. Earlier results showed most TCR beta V segments being productive about 87% or about 30% of the time. Prediction of most subjects' HLA-A and HLA-B alleles by TCR beta sequences was reportedly accurate. A later analysis found most CMV-associated TCR beta chains apparently HLA-restricted.

This CDR3 has 13 amino acids. From germline, CDR1 is LNHDA and CDR2 SQIVND (reference sequence). Comment on this clone: Its antigen is unidentified.

With 60 Vbeta and 13 Jbeta primers, the PCR was carried out. Repertoires were generated with immunoSEQ multiplex PCR, while TCRdb's copy carries only in-frame clones and drops some. This sample has under 70,000 clones, with approximately 70% found just once. This chain uses TRBV19 with TRBJ2-5; 7 nucleotides align to TRBD2. TRBJ2-7 matches the DNA end more closely, so the J call is doubtful. Sequencing used PBMCs. This receptor was identified in an older woman in good health and CMV-seropositive. The CDR3 loop reads CASSIGTTYEQYF. CDR3 coding DNA: TGTGCCAGTAGTATCGGGACTACCTACGAGCAGTACTTC.